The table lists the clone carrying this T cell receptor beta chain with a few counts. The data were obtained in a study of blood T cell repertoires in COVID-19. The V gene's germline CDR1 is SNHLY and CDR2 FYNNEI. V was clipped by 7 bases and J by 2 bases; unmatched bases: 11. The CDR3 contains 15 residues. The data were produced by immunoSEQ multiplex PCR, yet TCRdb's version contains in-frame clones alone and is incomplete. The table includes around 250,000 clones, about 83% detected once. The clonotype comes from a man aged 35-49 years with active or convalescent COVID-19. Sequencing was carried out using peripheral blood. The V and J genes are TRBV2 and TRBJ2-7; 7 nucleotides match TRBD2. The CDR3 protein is CASTGGGDLTYEQYF. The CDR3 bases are TGTGCCAGCACCGGTGGGGGGGACCTAACCTACGAGCAGTACTTC.